This T cell receptor (beta chain) was captured in a study of vaccination effects on CD4 cells after COVID-19 (dated by TCRdb to between 2021 and 2024). For the wider study: Across the study, the median time from the second dose to post-vaccine sampling was 72 days (range 14 to 241). The study compared SARS-CoV-2 spike-specific CD4+ TCR repertoires before and after mRNA vaccination in COVID-19 convalescent patients and infection-naive vaccine recipients. Altogether, around eleven COVID-19 convalescent patients and a handful of SARS-CoV-2-naive healthy vaccine recipients made up the full study. Cultures from other donors in the study were sequenced using the Oncomine TCR Beta short-read assay on an Illumina iSeq 100. General study outcomes and caveats: Among healthy vaccine recipients, nearly all vaccine-induced clones were SARS-CoV-2 mono-reactive, and just 1 of 255 was cross-reactive with common cold coronaviruses. At late post-vaccination timepoints, both infection-induced and vaccine-induced clones showed marked clonal contraction, consistent with waning T cell responses. The study was limited by a small number of convalescent patients, and early post-infection timepoints were lacking.

With regard to this clone: The antigen it binds to is not known. No base-level quality is on record; no much larger clone is a single base apart.

Library preparation employed the immunoSEQ multiplex PCR assay. TCR beta CDR3 sequencing was performed on DNA from the cultured, isolated CD4+ T cells. The paper's data handling went like this. Non-productive TCR sequences were removed, reads were trimmed to the CDR3 region, and CDR3s of at least 7 amino acids were retained. The MANAFEST web app was used to pick out antigen-specific clonotypes by comparing their expansion in peptide wells with that in reference cultures. To be called positive, a clone needed expansion at FDR<0.05 compared with the reference and with all other wells, an odds ratio greater than 5, and a frequency greater than 0.1% in two replicate wells. Cross-reactive clonotypes were defined as significantly expanded in SARS-CoV-2 spike wells and in at least one common cold coronavirus spike condition. CDR3 similarity was assessed by Levenshtein distance with the stringdist R package, and unrooted trees were built with ape in R 3.6.1. TCRdb took over this immuneACCESS table, retaining in-frame rearrangements with V and J assigned. Such tables are incomplete; in checked studies, under half of the missing clones stem from an unresolved V gene, and the remainder is unexplained. The V and J calls and the clone size are those of that table, but D and trimming were determined from the DNA. The sample table lists about 81,000 clones, over 75% of them with a count of one. Roughly 1.1% of the sample goes to the ten largest clones.

The germline V gene encodes CDR1 SGHTA and CDR2 FQGTGA. V sheds 5 bases and J sheds 11 bases, leaving 18 bases between their ends. Spanning cysteine to phenylalanine, the CDR3 consists of 14 amino acids. This entry keeps only the CDR3 DNA: 42 bases, framed from base 1. In the ViraFEST assay, PBMC were stimulated with viral peptide pools, and TCR sequencing was then used to find antigen-specific CD4+ T cell clonotypes based on their expansion. After around 11 days of culture, CD4+ T cells were isolated with the EasySep CD4+ T cell isolation kit. Two doses of either the BNT162b2 or the mRNA-1273 mRNA SARS-CoV-2 vaccine were administered to participants. Negative nucleocapsid antibody results before and after vaccination confirmed that the healthy vaccine recipients had no prior SARS-CoV-2 infection. A few million PBMC per well were cultured with roughly 10 ug/ml peptides in IMDM containing around 5% human AB serum, approximately 9.1 IU/ml IL-2 and gentamicin. Half of the culture medium was replaced with fresh IL-2-containing medium on days 3 and 7. Unless noted otherwise, every peptide stimulation condition was cultured in triplicate wells. Using Ficoll-Paque Plus gradient centrifugation, PBMC were separated from whole blood and then either used fresh or cryopreserved at -140C. The overlapping peptide pools covered the spike proteins of SARS-CoV-2 and of the common cold coronaviruses HCoV-NL63, HCoV-OC43 and HCoV-229E. Genomic DNA was extracted from cultured CD4+ T cells with the QIAamp micro DNA kit.

The chain joins TRBV7-3 to TRBJ2-2; D gene: possibly TRBD1, on 6 matching bases. The TCR was taken from a human donor who received a COVID-19 vaccine. The source material was CD4+ T cells from PBMCs cultured with HCoV-OC43 spike peptides, sampled after COVID-19 vaccination. The cell subset or site label, as the study defines it: HCoV-OC43 spike overlapping peptide pool stimulation. At the DNA level, the sequence is TGTGCCAGCAGCCCATGGACAGCCAGCCCCGAGCTGTTTTTT. The resulting protein is CASSPWTASPELFF.